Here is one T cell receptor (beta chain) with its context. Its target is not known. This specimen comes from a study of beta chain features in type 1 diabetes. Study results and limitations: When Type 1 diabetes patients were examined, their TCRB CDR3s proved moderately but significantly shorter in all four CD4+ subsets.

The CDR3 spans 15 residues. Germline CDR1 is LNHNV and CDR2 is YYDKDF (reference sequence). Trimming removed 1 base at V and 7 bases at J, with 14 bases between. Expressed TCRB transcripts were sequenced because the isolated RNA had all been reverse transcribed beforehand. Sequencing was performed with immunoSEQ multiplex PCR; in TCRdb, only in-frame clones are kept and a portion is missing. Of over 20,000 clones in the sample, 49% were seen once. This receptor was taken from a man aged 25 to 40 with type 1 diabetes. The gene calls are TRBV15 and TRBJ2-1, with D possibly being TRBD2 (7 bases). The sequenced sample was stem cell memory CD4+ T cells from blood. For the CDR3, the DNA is TGTGCCACCAGCAGAGGGGGGGGCGCGTGGAATGAGCAGTTCTTC. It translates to CATSRGGGAWNEQFF.